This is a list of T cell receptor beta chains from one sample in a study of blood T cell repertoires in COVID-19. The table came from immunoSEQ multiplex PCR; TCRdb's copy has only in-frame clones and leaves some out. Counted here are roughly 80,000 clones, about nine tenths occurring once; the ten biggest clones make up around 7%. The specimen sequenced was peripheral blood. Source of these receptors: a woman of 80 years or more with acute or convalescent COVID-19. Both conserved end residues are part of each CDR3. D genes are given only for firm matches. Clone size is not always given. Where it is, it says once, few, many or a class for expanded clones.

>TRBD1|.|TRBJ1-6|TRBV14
CASSQRTGQGVSPLHF
TGTGCCAGCAGCCAGCGAACGGGACAGGGAGTTTCACCCCTCCACTTT
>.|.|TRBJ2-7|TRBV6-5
CASSSNPRYYEQYF
TGTGCCAGCAGTTCTAACCCACGCTACTACGAGCAGTACTTC
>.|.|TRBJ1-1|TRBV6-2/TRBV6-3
CASSVTGLNTEAFF
TGTGCCAGCAGTGTGACAGGTTTGAACACTGAAGCTTTCTTT
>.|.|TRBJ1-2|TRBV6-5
CASSPGLVDGYTF
TGTGCCAGCAGTCCAGGACTTGTTGATGGCTACACCTTC
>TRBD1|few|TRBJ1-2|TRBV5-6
CASSPTPGLPQGAGGYTF
TGTGCCAGCAGCCCCACCCCGGGACTCCCACAGGGGGCCGGGGGCTACACCTTC
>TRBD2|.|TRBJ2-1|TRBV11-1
CASFHGTSGFGEQFF
TGTGCCAGCTTCCACGGAACTAGCGGGTTCGGTGAGCAGTTCTTC
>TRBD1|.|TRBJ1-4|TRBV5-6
CASSLDRGLLFF
TGTGCCAGCAGCTTGGACAGGGGGCTACTGTTTTTT
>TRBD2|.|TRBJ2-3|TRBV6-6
CASSKRGGTDTQYF
TGTGCCAGCAGCAAGCGGGGGGGCACAGATACGCAGTATTTT
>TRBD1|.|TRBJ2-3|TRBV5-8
CASRQGARDTQYF
TGTGCCAGCCGACAGGGGGCGCGAGATACGCAGTATTTT
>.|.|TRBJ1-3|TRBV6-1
CASSEAGSKGNTIYF
TGTGCCAGCAGTGAGGCAGGCTCCAAAGGAAACACCATATATTTT
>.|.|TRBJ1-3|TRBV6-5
CASRQRVSGNTIYF
TGTGCCAGCAGGCAGCGAGTCTCTGGAAACACCATATATTTT
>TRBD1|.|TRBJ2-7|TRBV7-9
CASRGDRALEQYF
TGTGCCAGCCGTGGCGACAGGGCTCTCGAGCAGTACTTC
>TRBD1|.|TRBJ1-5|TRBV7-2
CASSSGTGNQPQHF
TGTGCCAGCAGCTCCGGGACAGGGAATCAGCCCCAGCATTTT
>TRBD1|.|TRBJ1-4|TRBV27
CASSPNRGREKLFF
TGTGCCAGCAGTCCCAACAGGGGGCGTGAAAAACTGTTTTTT
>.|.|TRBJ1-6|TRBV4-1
CASSHLLNSPLHF
TGCGCCAGCAGCCACCTTCTCAATTCACCCCTCCACTTT
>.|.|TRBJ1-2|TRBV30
CAWSARGGFGYTF
TGTGCCTGGAGTGCCCGGGGGGGGTTCGGCTACACCTTC
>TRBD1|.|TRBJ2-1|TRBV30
CAWSFRGPYNEQFF
TGTGCCTGGAGTTTCAGGGGGCCCTACAATGAGCAGTTCTTC
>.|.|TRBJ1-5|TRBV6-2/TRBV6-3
CASSTGNQPQHF
TGTGCCAGCAGCACCGGGAATCAGCCCCAGCATTTT
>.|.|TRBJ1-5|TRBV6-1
CASSESGARHQPQHF
TGTGCCAGCAGTGAAAGTGGGGCTCGGCATCAGCCCCAGCATTTT
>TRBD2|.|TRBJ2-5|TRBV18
CASSPGGTQETQYF
TGTGCCAGCTCACCGGGAGGGACGCAAGAGACCCAGTACTTC
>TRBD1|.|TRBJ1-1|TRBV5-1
CASRTGTGSMNTEAFF
TGCGCCAGCAGAACCGGGACAGGCAGTATGAACACTGAAGCTTTCTTT
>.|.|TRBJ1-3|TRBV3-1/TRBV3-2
CASSQDPLDRFSGNTIYF
TGTGCCAGCAGCCAAGACCCCCTAGACAGATTCTCTGGAAACACCATATATTTT
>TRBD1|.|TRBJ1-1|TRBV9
CASSEQGAINTEAFF
TGTGCCAGCAGCGAGCAGGGGGCGATAAACACTGAAGCTTTCTTT
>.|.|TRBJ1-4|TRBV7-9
CASSLSGRIGEKLFF
TGTGCCAGCAGCTTATCAGGGCGGATTGGGGAAAAACTGTTTTTT
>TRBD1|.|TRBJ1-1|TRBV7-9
CASSPTGVHTEAFF
TGTGCCAGCAGCCCGACAGGGGTTCACACTGAAGCTTTCTTT
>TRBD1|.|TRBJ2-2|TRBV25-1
CASTGTGGAGELFF
TGTGCCAGCACCGGGACAGGGGGGGCCGGGGAGCTGTTTTTT
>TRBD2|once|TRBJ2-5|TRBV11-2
CASSLETFLAGEQETQYF
TGTGCCAGCAGCTTAGAGACCTTCCTAGCGGGGGAGCAAGAGACCCAGTACTTC
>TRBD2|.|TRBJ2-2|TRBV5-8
CASSLRRGLAGGTELFF
TGTGCCAGCAGCCTCCGAAGGGGACTAGCGGGAGGGACGGAGCTGTTTTTT
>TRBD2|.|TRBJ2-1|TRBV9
CASSARTSGDNEQFF
TGTGCCAGCAGCGCCCGGACTAGCGGGGACAATGAGCAGTTCTTC
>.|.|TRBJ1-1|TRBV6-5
CASSYSFDSEAFF
TGTGCCAGCAGTTACTCATTTGACAGTGAAGCTTTCTTT
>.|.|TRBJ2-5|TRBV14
CASSQDSRETQYF
TGTGCCAGCAGCCAAGATTCCCGGGAGACCCAGTACTTC
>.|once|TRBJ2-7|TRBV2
CASSPREEAYEQYF
TGTGCCAGCAGCCCCAGGGAGGAAGCCTACGAGCAGTACTTC
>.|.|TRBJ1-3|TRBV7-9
CASSLGGGLPGNTIYF
TGTGCCAGCAGCTTAGGAGGGGGTTTACCTGGAAACACCATATATTTT
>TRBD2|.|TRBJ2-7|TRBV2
CASSPGLAGVYEQYF
TGTGCCAGCAGCCCGGGACTAGCGGGAGTCTACGAGCAGTACTTC
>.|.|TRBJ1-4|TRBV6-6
CASSYSQGSNEKLFF
TGTGCCAGCAGTTACTCTCAGGGAAGTAATGAAAAACTGTTTTTT
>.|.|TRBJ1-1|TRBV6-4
CASKRQQNTEAFF
TGTGCCAGCAAACGACAGCAGAACACTGAAGCTTTCTTT
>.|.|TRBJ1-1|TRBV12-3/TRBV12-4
CASSSQAATEAFF
TGTGCCAGCAGTTCCCAGGCCGCCACTGAAGCTTTCTTT
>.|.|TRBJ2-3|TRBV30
CAWALSLNPTRADTQYF
TGTGCCTGGGCACTTTCTTTAAATCCTACGAGGGCAGATACGCAGTATTTT
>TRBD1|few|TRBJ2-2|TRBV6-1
CASSDTGGLGTGELFF
TGTGCCAGCAGTGACACAGGGGGCTTGGGCACCGGGGAGCTGTTTTTT
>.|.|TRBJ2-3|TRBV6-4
CASSEYGLGTQYF
TGTGCCAGCAGTGAATACGGTCTTGGTACGCAGTATTTT
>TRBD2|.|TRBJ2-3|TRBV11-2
CASSSQGSGGADTQYF
TGTGCCAGCAGCTCCCAGGGTAGCGGGGGGGCAGATACGCAGTATTTT
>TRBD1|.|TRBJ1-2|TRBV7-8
CASSSSSTGSYGYTF
TGTGCCAGCAGCTCCTCCTCGACAGGGAGCTATGGCTACACCTTC
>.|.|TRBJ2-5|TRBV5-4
CASSLYGGGQETQYF
TGTGCCAGCAGCTTGTACGGGGGTGGACAAGAGACCCAGTACTTC
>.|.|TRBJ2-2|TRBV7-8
CASSLFQVNTGELFF
TGTGCCAGCAGCTTATTCCAGGTGAACACCGGGGAGCTGTTTTTT
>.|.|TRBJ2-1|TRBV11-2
CASSLESKNNEQFF
TGTGCCAGCAGCTTAGAGTCTAAAAACAATGAGCAGTTCTTC
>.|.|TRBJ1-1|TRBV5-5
CASEEVVQSEAFF
TGTGCCAGCGAAGAGGTCGTCCAGAGTGAAGCTTTCTTT
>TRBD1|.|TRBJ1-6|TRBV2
CASRGDRDNSPLHF
TGTGCCAGTCGCGGGGACAGGGATAATTCACCCCTCCACTTT
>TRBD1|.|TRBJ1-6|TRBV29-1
CSARQGDSPLHF
TGCAGCGCGAGACAGGGGGATTCACCCCTCCACTTT
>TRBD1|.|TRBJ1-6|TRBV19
CASSARQGNYNSPLHF
TGTGCCAGTAGTGCCCGACAGGGGAACTATAATTCACCCCTCCACTTT
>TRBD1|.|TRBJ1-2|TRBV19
CASSPLDRDSGYTF
TGTGCCAGTAGTCCTCTGGACAGGGACTCTGGCTACACCTTC